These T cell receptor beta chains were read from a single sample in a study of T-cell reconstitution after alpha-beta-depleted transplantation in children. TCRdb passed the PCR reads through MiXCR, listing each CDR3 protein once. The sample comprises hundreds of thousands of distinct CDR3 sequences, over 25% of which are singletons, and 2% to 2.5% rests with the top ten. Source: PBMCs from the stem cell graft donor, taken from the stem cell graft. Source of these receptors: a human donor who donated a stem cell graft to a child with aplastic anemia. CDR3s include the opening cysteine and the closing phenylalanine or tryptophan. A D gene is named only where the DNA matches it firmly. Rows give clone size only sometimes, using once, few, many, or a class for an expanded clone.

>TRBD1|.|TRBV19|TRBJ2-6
TGTGCCGCTACAGGGGATGGGGCCAACGTCCTGACTTTC
CAATGDGANVLTF
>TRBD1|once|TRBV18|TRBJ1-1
TGTGCCAGCTCACCGTCGTGGACAGGGGGCTGGGGCACTGAAGCTTTCTTT
CASSPSWTGGWGTEAFF
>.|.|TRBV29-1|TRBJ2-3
TGCAGCGTCGCCACTGCCACTAGCACAGATACGCAGTATTTT
CSVATATSTDTQYF
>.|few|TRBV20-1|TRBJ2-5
TGCAGTGCTAGAGCCGGGATCCAAGAGACCCAGTACTTC
CSARAGIQETQYF
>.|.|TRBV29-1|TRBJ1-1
TGCAGCGTCGCGGACAGCTGGGCTTTCTTT
CSVADSWAFF
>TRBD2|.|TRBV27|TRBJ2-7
TGTGCCACCAGAGCGGGAGCCCTGCAGTACTTC
CATRAGALQYF
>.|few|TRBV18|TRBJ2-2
TGTGCCAGCTCACCAATGGACCGGGAGCTGTTTTTT
CASSPMDRELFF
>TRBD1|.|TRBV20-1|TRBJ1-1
TGCAGTGCTCTCAGCCAGGGGGCTACTGAAGCTTTCTTT
CSALSQGATEAFF
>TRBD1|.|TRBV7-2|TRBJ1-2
TGTGCCAGCAGCTTAGGAGTAAGCAGGGGGCGACACTATGGCTACACCTTC
CASSLGVSRGRHYGYTF
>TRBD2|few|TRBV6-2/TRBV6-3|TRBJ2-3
TGTGCCAGCAGAGGACTAGCAGTCGATACGCAGTATTTT
CASRGLAVDTQYF
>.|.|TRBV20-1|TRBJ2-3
TGCAGTGCTAGGGGGCAGGGCACAGGGAGGGTAGCAGATACGCAGTATTTT
CSARGQGTGRVADTQYF
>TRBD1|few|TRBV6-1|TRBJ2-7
TGTGCCAGCACTGACCGGGACAGGCTTTACGAGCAGTACTTC
CASTDRDRLYEQYF
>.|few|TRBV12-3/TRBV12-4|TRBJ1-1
TGTGCCAGCAGTTTTGTACAGGGCGAGGAAGCTTTCTTT
CASSFVQGEEAFF
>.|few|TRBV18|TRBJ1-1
TGTGCCAGCTCAGCATCGAGGGTTGGGAACACTGAAGCTTTCTTT
CASSASRVGNTEAFF
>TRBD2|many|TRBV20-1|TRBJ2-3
TGCAGTGCCGCTCCGGTTCTAGCGGGACGCACAGATACGCAGTATTTT
CSAAPVLAGRTDTQYF
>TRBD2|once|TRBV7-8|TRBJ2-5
TGTGCCAGCAGTTCCCTGTCCGGGACTAGCGGGAGGCCCCTGGGAGAGACCCAGTACTTC
CASSSLSGTSGRPLGETQYF
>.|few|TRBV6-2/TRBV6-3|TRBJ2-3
TGTGCCAGCAGCCGCTGGAGGGCTGGCACAGATACGCAGTATTTT
CASSRWRAGTDTQYF
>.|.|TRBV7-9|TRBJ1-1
TGTGCCAGCAGCTTAGAGCAGGCGATGAACACTGAAGCTTTCTTT
CASSLEQAMNTEAFF
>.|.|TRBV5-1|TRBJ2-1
TGCGCCAGCAGCTTGTGGGTCGGAGGCTACAATGAGCAGTTCTTC
CASSLWVGGYNEQFF
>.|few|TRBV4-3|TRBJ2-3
TGCGCCAGCAGCCCCAATGCCGGCACAGATACGCAGTATTTT
CASSPNAGTDTQYF
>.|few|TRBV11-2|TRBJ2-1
TGTGCCAGCAGCTTAAACAGGGAATTGGGCTACAATGAGCAGTTCTTC
CASSLNRELGYNEQFF
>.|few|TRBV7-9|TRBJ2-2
TGTGCCAGCAGCCTAGTAGGGGAAGGAGCCGGGGAGCTGTTTTTT
CASSLVGEGAGELFF
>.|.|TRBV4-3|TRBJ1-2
TGCGCCAGCAGCCAAGTGTCCGGGCCCGGGGGCTACACCTTC
CASSQVSGPGGYTF
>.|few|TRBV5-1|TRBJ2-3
TGCGCCAGCAGCTTGGTCTCAGGGGGGAGAGGTGCTACGCAGTATTTT
CASSLVSGGRGATQYF
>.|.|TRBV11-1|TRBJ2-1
TGTGCCAGCAGCTTAGGATTAGAGGGGTACAATGAGCAGTTCTTC
CASSLGLEGYNEQFF
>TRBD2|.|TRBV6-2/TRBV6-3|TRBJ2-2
TGTGCCAGCAGTCCCCGGAGGCCTAGCGGGAGGACCGGGGAGCTGTTTTTT
CASSPRRPSGRTGELFF
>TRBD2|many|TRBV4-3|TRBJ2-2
TGCGCCAGCAGCCCATCTCGGGCTAGCGGGAGGGGGAGGACCGGGGAGCTGTTTTTT
CASSPSRASGRGRTGELFF
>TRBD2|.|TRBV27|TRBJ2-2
TGTGCCAGCAGCGTTAGCGGGGATGGAACCGGGGAGCTGTTTTTT
CASSVSGDGTGELFF
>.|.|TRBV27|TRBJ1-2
TGTGCCAGCAGTTCCGACACGGGGCCTAGCTATGGCTACACCTTC
CASSSDTGPSYGYTF
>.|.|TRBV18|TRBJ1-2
TGTGCCAGCTCACCGCTCTCGGGGAACTACACCTTC
CASSPLSGNYTF
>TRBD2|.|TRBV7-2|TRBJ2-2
TGTGCCAGCAGACGCCTAGCGGGAGAGTACACCGGGGAGCTGTTTTTT
CASRRLAGEYTGELFF
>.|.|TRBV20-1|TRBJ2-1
TGCAGTGCCCCCGGACGGACGGCCTCCTACAATGAGCAGTTCTTC
CSAPGRTASYNEQFF
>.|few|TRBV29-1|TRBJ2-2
TGCAGCGTTGAGGAGGAGAACACCGGGGAGCTGTTTTTT
CSVEEENTGELFF
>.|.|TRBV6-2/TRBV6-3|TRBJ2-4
TGTGCCAGCAGTTCCGCCGGGACACGAAAAAACATTCAGTACTTC
CASSSAGTRKNIQYF
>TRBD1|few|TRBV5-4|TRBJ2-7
TGTGCCAGCAGCTTGCTCGGGACAGGGTCCTACGAGCAGTACTTC
CASSLLGTGSYEQYF
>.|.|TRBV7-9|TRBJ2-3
TGTGCCAGCAGCTTCCAAGGGGTAAGGGGAGATACGCAGTATTTT
CASSFQGVRGDTQYF
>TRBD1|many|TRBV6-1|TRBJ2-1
TGTGCCAGCAGACGGGACAGGGGTTACAATGAGCAGTTCTTC
CASRRDRGYNEQFF
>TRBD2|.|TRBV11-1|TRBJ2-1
TGTGCCAGCAGTTCCACCGGGTTTGTGGGCGGGAGGTTCTACAATGAGCAGTTCTTC
CASSSTGFVGGRFYNEQFF
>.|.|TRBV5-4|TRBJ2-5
TGTGCCAGCAGCTTGGCGTCCCATTCGAAAGAGACCCAGTACTTC
CASSLASHSKETQYF
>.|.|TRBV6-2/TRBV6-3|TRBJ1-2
TGTGCCAGCAGTTACTCCGGATCTAACTATGGCTACACCTTC
CASSYSGSNYGYTF
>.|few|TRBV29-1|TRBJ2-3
TGCAGCGTTGACTTGACCCCCACAGATACGCAGTATTTT
CSVDLTPTDTQYF
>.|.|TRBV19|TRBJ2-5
TGTGCCAGTAGGGAGACAGGCCTACAAGAGACCCAGTACTTC
CASRETGLQETQYF
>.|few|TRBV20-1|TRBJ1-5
TGCAGTGCGCCCCGTCAGGGCCTAGGGCCCCAGCATTTT
CSAPRQGLGPQHF
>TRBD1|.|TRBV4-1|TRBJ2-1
TGCGCCAGCAGCCACGTCCCGGGACAGGGAAAGGGGGGAAATGAGCAGTTCTTC
CASSHVPGQGKGGNEQFF
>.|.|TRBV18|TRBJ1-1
TGTGCCAGCTCACCCGTAGGACAGACGAACACTGAAGCTTTCTTT
CASSPVGQTNTEAFF
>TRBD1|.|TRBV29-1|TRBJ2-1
TGCAGCGTTGAGGGGACAGGGACAACGGAGTTCTTC
CSVEGTGTTEFF
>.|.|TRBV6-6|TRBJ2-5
TGTGCCAGCAGTTACCCGCCATCGGAGACCCAGTACTTC
CASSYPPSETQYF
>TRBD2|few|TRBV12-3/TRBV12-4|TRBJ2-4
TGTGCCAGCAGCCCGCGGTGGAGCGGGAGAGACATTCAGTACTTC
CASSPRWSGRDIQYF
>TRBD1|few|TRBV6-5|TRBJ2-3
TGTGCCAGCAGTTACCTAGGACAGGTGGGAAGATTGACAGATACGCAGTATTTT
CASSYLGQVGRLTDTQYF
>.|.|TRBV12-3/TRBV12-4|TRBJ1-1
TGTGCCAGCGGTGTCGACCGACGCACTGAAGCTTTCTTT
CASGVDRRTEAFF
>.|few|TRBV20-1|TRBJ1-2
TGCAGTGCTAGAGAACAGGTCGTGGGCTATGGCTACACCTTC
CSAREQVVGYGYTF
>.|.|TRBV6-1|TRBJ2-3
TGTGCCAGCAGTGGGCGGCAGGGCCGCTACGGAGGCACAGATACGCAGTATTTT
CASSGRQGRYGGTDTQYF
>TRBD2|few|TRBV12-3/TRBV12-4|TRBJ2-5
TGTGCCAGCAGTTTGAGGTCGGGACTAGCGGGAGGGTCTCGCCAAGAGACCCAGTACTTC
CASSLRSGLAGGSRQETQYF
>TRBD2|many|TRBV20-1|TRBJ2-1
TGCAGTGCTAGACCGCGGGAGGGCTCCTCCTACAATGAGCAGTTCTTC
CSARPREGSSYNEQFF
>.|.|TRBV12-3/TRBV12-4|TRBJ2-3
TGTGCCAGCAGTTCAGATACGCAGTATTTT
CASSSDTQYF
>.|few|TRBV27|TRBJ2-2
TGTGCCAGCAGTTCCGAACAGGGGAACACCGGGGAGCTGTTTTTT
CASSSEQGNTGELFF
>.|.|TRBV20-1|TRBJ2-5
TGCAGTGCTAGAGATTGGGGCAGGAGCCAAGCGACCCAGTACTTC
CSARDWGRSQATQYF
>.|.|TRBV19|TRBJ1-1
TGTGCCAGTAGTGCCGGGAGCCCAGGGGAAGGCACTGAAGCTTTCTTT
CASSAGSPGEGTEAFF
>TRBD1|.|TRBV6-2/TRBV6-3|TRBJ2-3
TGTGCCAGCAGTACACGACAGGGGTCCAGCACAGATACGCAGTATTTT
CASSTRQGSSTDTQYF
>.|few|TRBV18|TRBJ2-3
TGTGCCAGCTCACCACCTTTAGAGGCAGATACGCAGTATTTT
CASSPPLEADTQYF